Shown below are 29 T cell receptor beta chains from a single sample sequenced in a study of identical twins. One entry per CDR3 protein results from TCRdb running MiXCR on the 5' RACE reads. Of 350,000 to 600,000 distinct CDR3 sequences listed, 12% to 15% are singletons. These data also featured in a second study, about yellow fever vaccine responses in identical twins.

The sequencing sample was made of CD4+ T cells sorted from blood. All receptors come from a woman aged 18-29 years in good health.

This clonotype has ten or more counts. One end of the junction is discordant with germline, which a read error may explain. The chain uses TRBV5-1 and TRBJ1-5; possible D gene TRBD1, 6 bases. The germline V gene has CDR1 SGHRS and CDR2 YFSETQ. This CDR3 has 15 amino acids. CDR3 sequence: CASSLEGGSNQPQHF. For the CDR3, the DNA is TGTGCCAGCAGCTTGGAAGGGGGGAGCAATCAGCCCCAGCATTTT. The variable domain in full, completed from reference TRBV5-1 and TRBJ1-5, reads KAGVTQTPRYLIKTRGQQVTLSCSPISGHRSVSWYQQTPGQGLQFLFEYFSETQRNKGNFPGRFSGRQFSNSRSEMNVSTLELGDSALYLCASSLEGGSNQPQHFGDGTRLSIL.

This clonotype came up a few times. V usage is TRBV5-1 and J usage is TRBJ2-1; D perhaps matches TRBD1 (5 bases). V shed 4 bases and J shed 6 bases, with 14 bases lying between them. The CDR3 extends over 14 amino acids. The germline gives CDR1 SGHRS, CDR2 YFSETQ. The CDR3 sequence: CASSTSTVVNEQFF. The DNA for the CDR3 is TGCGCCAGCAGCACATCGACAGTCGTCAATGAGCAGTTCTTC.

The chain carries TRBV7-8 and TRBJ2-7; 7 bases map to TRBD1. Germline V gene data show CDR1 as SGHVS and CDR2 as FQNEAQ. V shed 3 bases and J 0 bases; nucleotides not matched to a gene: 5. The CDR3 consists of 15 residues. This CDR3 reads CASSLGWDSSYEQYF. For the CDR3, the DNA is TGTGCCAGCAGCTTGGGGTGGGACAGCTCCTACGAGCAGTACTTC.

The V gene is TRBV6-5, the J gene TRBJ2-5; D is perhaps TRBD1 (5 bases). The CDR3 runs 15 residues. The germline V gene encodes CDR1 MNHEY and CDR2 SVGAGI. V was cut by 2 bases and J by 5 bases, with 15 bases left in between. The CDR3 reads CASSYVQGGRETQYF. Here the CDR3 DNA reads TGTGCCAGCAGTTACGTCCAGGGCGGTCGGGAGACCCAGTACTTC.

The chain has TRBV7-2 and TRBJ2-1; D is ambiguous. The CDR3 loop spans 12 amino acids. Germline assignment: CDR1 SGHTA and CDR2 FQGNSA. V was cut by 6 bases and J by 6 bases, with 9 bases left in between. The CDR3 is CASSAAFNEQFF. DNA for the CDR3: TGTGCCAGCAGTGCAGCCTTCAATGAGCAGTTCTTC.

The V call is TRBV10-1, the J call TRBJ2-1, with TRBD2 as a possible D gene (5 bases). V gave up 0 bases and J gave up 0 bases, with 9 bases separating them. This CDR3 region has 16 residues. The germline gives CDR1 WNHNN, CDR2 SYGVQD (reference sequence). CDR3 loop: CASSESYGLSYNEQFF. DNA for the CDR3: TGCGCCAGCAGTGAGTCGTACGGACTCTCCTACAATGAGCAGTTCTTC.

V and J are TRBV20-1 and TRBJ2-7; a weak D match, TRBD1 (6 bases). Germline V gene lookup returns CDR1 DFQATT and CDR2 SNEGSKA (reference sequence). The CDR3 runs to 12 residues. The ends were cut back, 4 bases at V and 3 bases at J, with 10 bases in the middle. The CDR3 loop is CSATTGIYEQYF. The CDR3 coding sequence is TGCAGTGCTACGACAGGAATCTACGAGCAGTACTTC.

Many counts were recorded for this clonotype. The CDR3 loop reads CSARTSGRGETQYF. CDR3 in DNA: TGCAGTGCAAGGACTAGCGGGAGAGGGGAGACCCAGTACTTC. This chain uses TRBV20-1 with TRBJ2-5; TRBD2 matches 13 bases. V lost 6 bases to trimming and J lost 5 bases; unmatched junction nucleotides: 6. Germline-derived CDR1 and CDR2 are DFQATT and SNEGSKA (reference sequence). The CDR3 consists of 14 residues.

A word on this clonotype: One end of the junction does not line up with germline, which may come from a read error. This chain joins TRBV20-1 and TRBJ2-7; 9 positions match TRBD2. CDR3 length: 15 residues. Germline assignment: CDR1 DFQATT and CDR2 SNEGSKA (reference sequence). CDR3 protein: CCAREREEAFYEQYF. In nucleotides, the CDR3 is TGCTGTGCTAGAGAGCGGGAGGAGGCGTTCTACGAGCAGTACTTC.

This clonotype was seen a handful of times. The chain uses TRBV28 and TRBJ1-4, with 9 bases lining up with TRBD1. The CDR3 has 15 amino acids. Germline lookup yields CDR1 MDHEN and CDR2 SYDVKM. V lost 3 bases to trimming and J lost 5 bases; unmatched junction nucleotides: 4. CDR3 in amino acids: CASSLSGTGNEKLFF. The DNA of the CDR3 is TGTGCCAGCAGTTTGTCGGGGACAGGGAATGAAAAACTGTTTTTT.

The chain combines TRBV7-3 with TRBJ2-1; the D gene is possibly TRBD1 (5 bases). Trimming took 5 bases from V and 2 from J, leaving 10 bases between them. Germline V lookup: CDR1 SGHTA, CDR2 FQGTGA. The CDR3 consists of 14 residues. Here the CDR3 reads CASSPTRAYNEQFF. The CDR3 region has the DNA TGTGCCAGCAGCCCGACCAGGGCCTACAATGAGCAGTTCTTC.

The chain combines TRBV11-2 with TRBJ1-1; 8 bases align to TRBD1. Unmatched junction bases numbered 7, after V lost 5 bases and J lost 8 bases. The CDR3 has 13 amino acids. Per the germline V gene, CDR1 is SGHAT and CDR2 is FQNNGV. Here the CDR3 DNA reads TGTGCCAGCAGCCCAAACCGGGACAGGGAAGCTTTCTTT. This codes for CASSPNRDREAFF.

This clonotype appeared a few times. The chain employs TRBV5-1 and TRBJ2-2; D ambiguous. The germline gives CDR1 SGHRS, CDR2 YFSETQ. Between the trimmed V and J ends, which lost 0 bases and 5 bases, there was a span of 11 bases. The CDR3 totals 15 residues. For the CDR3, the DNA is TGCGCCAGCAGCTTGGGGCGCGGTCGGACCGGGGAGCTGTTTTTT. It is translated as CASSLGRGRTGELFF.

This chain links TRBV10-1 with TRBJ2-1; 9 bases agree with TRBD1. This CDR3 has 15 amino acids. The V segment lost 4 bases and the J segment 7 bases; nucleotides outside the gene matches: 8. Germline CDR1 WNHNN, CDR2 SYGVQD (reference sequence). The CDR3 loop is CASSAIGQGSNEQFF. Here the CDR3 DNA reads TGCGCCAGCAGTGCTATAGGACAGGGGTCGAATGAGCAGTTCTTC.

This clonotype has a count of ten or more. The rearrangement links TRBV5-1 to TRBJ2-7, with D possibly being TRBD2 (6 bases). V lost 0 bases to trimming and J lost 5 bases, with 6 bases between them. Germline V CDR1 and CDR2: SGHRS, YFSETQ. The CDR3 has 12 residues. The CDR3 region has the DNA TGCGCCAGCAGCTTGGGGGGGGACGAGCAGTACTTC. Translating gives CASSLGGDEQYF.

This clonotype showed up just a few times. The chain is built from TRBV28 and TRBJ2-7, with 9 positions matching TRBD2. Trimming cost V 6 bases and J 8 bases; bases outside gene matches: 5. Germline CDR1 MDHEN, CDR2 SYDVKM. This CDR3 spans 12 amino acids. The CDR3 region is CASRGLALQQYF. The CDR3 region has the DNA TGTGCCAGCAGGGGACTAGCTTTGCAGCAGTACTTC.

This clonotype came up many times. V and J are TRBV7-9 and TRBJ2-3, with TRBD2 matching 11 bases. With V trimmed by 8 bases and J by 0 bases, 4 bases remained unmatched. This CDR3 contains 15 residues. Germline values: CDR1 SEHNR, CDR2 FQNEAQ (reference sequence). The CDR3 region has the DNA TGTGCCAGCGCGATAGCGGGGGGGAGCACAGATACGCAGTATTTT. Encoded protein: CASAIAGGSTDTQYF.

This chain connects TRBV6-6 to TRBJ1-1, with D possibly matching TRBD1 (5 bases). The germline V and J ends were trimmed by 6 bases and 6 bases, with 14 bases remaining between them. The CDR3 extends over 13 amino acids. The germline V gene has CDR1 MNHNY and CDR2 SVGAGI (reference sequence). CDR3 sequence: CASRMKGASEAFF. DNA for the CDR3: TGTGCCAGCAGGATGAAAGGGGCCTCTGAAGCTTTCTTT.

The chain carries TRBV20-1 and TRBJ2-7; TRBD2 matches at 7 bases. Germline trimming cut 0 bases from V and 4 bases from J; bases unmatched to any gene: 12. The length of the CDR3 is 16 residues. CDR1 is DFQATT and CDR2 is SNEGSKA in the germline V gene (reference sequence). The CDR3 loop reads CSARDRIASGSYEQYF. In DNA, the CDR3 is TGCAGTGCTAGAGATCGGATCGCTAGCGGAAGTTACGAGCAGTACTTC.

This clonotype showed up just a few times. The chain is built from TRBV15 and TRBJ1-1; no firm D call. CDR1 is LNHNV, CDR2 YYDKDF, per germline (reference sequence). The CDR3 consists of 13 residues. V was clipped by 0 bases and J by 0 bases, with 2 bases between them. This CDR3 reads CATSRDVNTEAFF. The CDR3 DNA reads TGTGCCACCAGCAGAGATGTGAACACTGAAGCTTTCTTT.

This clonotype showed up many times. The chain employs TRBV25-1 and TRBJ2-2, with D perhaps given as TRBD1 or TRBD2 (5 bases each). CDR3 length: 16 amino acids. In germline, CDR1 is MGHDK, CDR2 SYGVNS. V lost 3 bases and J lost 8, with 19 bases in between. The CDR3 DNA reads as TGTGCCAGCAGTGACCCGGGACGGACGAGCCGAGGGGAGCTGTTTTTT. This sequence encodes CASSDPGRTSRGELFF.

The gene calls are TRBV29-1 and TRBJ2-1, with TRBD1 matching over 7 bases. J gave up 10 bases and V 6 bases, and 12 bases lay outside the gene matches. Germline loops: CDR1 SQVTM, CDR2 ANQGSEA. The CDR3 length is 13 residues. CDR3 coding DNA: TGCAGCGTATACTTAATTACAGGGGCCGAGCAGTTCTTC. Translated, it gives CSVYLITGAEQFF.

This clonotype showed up many times. This chain uses TRBV7-6 with TRBJ2-7; perhaps TRBD1 as D (5 bases). CDR3 size: 13 residues. Trimming took 7 bases from V and 4 from J, leaving 14 bases between them. The V gene's germline CDR1 is SGHVS and CDR2 FNYEAQ. The CDR3 sequence is CASTKEQGYEQYF. The CDR3 DNA sequence: TGTGCCAGCACCAAAGAGCAGGGTTACGAGCAGTACTTC.

A single count supports this clonotype. The J gene is TRBJ2-3, the V gene TRBV29-1; 14 bases map to TRBD2. The V and J ends lost 4 bases and 3 bases, in that order; junction bases with no gene match: 6. Germline CDR1 is SQVTM and CDR2 is ANQGSEA. The CDR3 extends over 16 amino acids. CDR3 protein: CSVAAGTSGRTDTQYF. In nucleotides, the CDR3 is TGCAGCGTTGCAGCTGGGACTAGCGGGAGAACAGATACGCAGTATTTT.

This clonotype was counted ten times or more. The genes are TRBV12-3 or TRBV12-4 and TRBJ2-5; D is ambiguous. This CDR3 has 11 amino acids. The V end was cut by 3 bases, the J end by 4 bases, with 3 bases between. The CDR3 region has the DNA TGTGCCAGCAGTTTCACAGAGACCCAGTACTTC. This encodes CASSFTETQYF.

The CDR3 reads CASSTRTLETQYF. DNA for the CDR3: TGTGCCAGCAGCACCCGGACACTGGAGACCCAGTACTTC. The chain uses TRBV11-1 and TRBJ2-5, with a tentative D call TRBD1 (5 bases). The V end lost 5 bases, the J end lost 5 bases, and 12 bases lay between the germline ends. In germline, CDR1 is SGHAT, CDR2 FQDESV (reference sequence). The CDR3 has 13 residues.

This clonotype was picked up a small number of times. V and J are TRBV27 and TRBJ1-4; 9 bases line up with TRBD1. Germline lookup yields CDR1 MNHEY and CDR2 SMNVEV (reference sequence). Trimming removed 0 bases from V and 6 bases from J; junction bases left unmatched: 2. The CDR3 extends over 15 amino acids. The CDR3 loop reads CASSLSDRGYEKLFF. In DNA, the CDR3 is TGTGCCAGCAGTTTATCGGACAGGGGATATGAAAAACTGTTTTTT.

The chain recombines TRBV20-1 with TRBJ1-1; no definite D call. The V end was cut by 5 bases, the J end by 0 bases, with 7 bases between. CDR1 DFQATT and CDR2 SNEGSKA come from the germline V gene (reference sequence). The CDR3 length is 12 residues. The CDR3 DNA is TGCAGTGCTCCAAGGGTGAACACTGAAGCTTTCTTT. Its translation: CSAPRVNTEAFF.

This clonotype showed up just a few times. The chain has TRBV7-2 and TRBJ2-1; 12 bases are shared with TRBD2. Trimming at V came to 4 bases and at J to 7 bases, leaving 5 bases not matched to a gene. The germline CDR1 and CDR2 sequences are SGHTA and FQGNSA. The CDR3 runs 15 residues. CDR3 sequence: CASSSSGGARNEQFF. The CDR3 bases are TGTGCCAGCAGCTCTAGCGGGGGGGCACGAAATGAGCAGTTCTTC. Using reference TRBV7-2 and TRBJ2-1 for the parts outside the CDR3, the full variable domain is GAGVSQSPSNKVTEKGKDVELRCDPISGHTALYWYRQSLGQGLEFLIYFQGNSAPDKSGLPSDRFSAERTGGSVSTLTIQRTQQEDSAVYLCASSSSGGARNEQFFGPGTRLTVL.